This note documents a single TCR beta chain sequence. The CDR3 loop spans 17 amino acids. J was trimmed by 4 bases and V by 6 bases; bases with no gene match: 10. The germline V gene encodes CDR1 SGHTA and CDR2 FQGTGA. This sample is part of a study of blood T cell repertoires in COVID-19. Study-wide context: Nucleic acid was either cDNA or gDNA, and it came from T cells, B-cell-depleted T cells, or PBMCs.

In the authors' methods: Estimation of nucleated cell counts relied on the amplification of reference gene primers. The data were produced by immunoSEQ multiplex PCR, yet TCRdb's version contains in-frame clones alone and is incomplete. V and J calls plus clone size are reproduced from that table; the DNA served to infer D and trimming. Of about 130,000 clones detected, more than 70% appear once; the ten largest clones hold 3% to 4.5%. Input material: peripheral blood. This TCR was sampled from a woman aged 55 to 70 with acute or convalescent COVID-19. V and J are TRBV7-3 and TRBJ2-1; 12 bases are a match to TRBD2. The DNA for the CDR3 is TGTGCCAGCAGGTCTACCCTAGCGGGAGGGCCATACAATGAGCAGTTCTTC. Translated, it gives CASRSTLAGGPYNEQFF.